This T cell receptor (beta chain) is from a study of shared clonotypes between healthy human individuals. The CD4+ fraction was divided into a CD45RA+ naive subset and a CD45RA-negative memory subset. Germline V gene data show CDR1 as PRHDT and CDR2 as FYEKMQ (reference sequence). V was pared by 2 bases and J by 0 bases, with 5 bases of the junction left unmatched. The CDR3 has 16 residues. Generated by immunoSEQ multiplex PCR, the TCRdb table keeps only in-frame clones and is missing some. The sample lists 1,400,000 or so clones, approximately 98.5% occurring once. V gene TRBV13 combines with J gene TRBJ2-3; the match to TRBD2 covers 7 bases. The TCR originated in a man aged 25 to 40 in good health. Sequencing was performed on naive CD4+ T cells sorted from blood. Sample subset: CD45RA+ positively selected. The CDR3 loop reads CASSLSRLASTDTQYF. The CDR3 DNA sequence: TGTGCCAGCAGCTTAAGCCGACTAGCAAGCACAGATACGCAGTATTTT.